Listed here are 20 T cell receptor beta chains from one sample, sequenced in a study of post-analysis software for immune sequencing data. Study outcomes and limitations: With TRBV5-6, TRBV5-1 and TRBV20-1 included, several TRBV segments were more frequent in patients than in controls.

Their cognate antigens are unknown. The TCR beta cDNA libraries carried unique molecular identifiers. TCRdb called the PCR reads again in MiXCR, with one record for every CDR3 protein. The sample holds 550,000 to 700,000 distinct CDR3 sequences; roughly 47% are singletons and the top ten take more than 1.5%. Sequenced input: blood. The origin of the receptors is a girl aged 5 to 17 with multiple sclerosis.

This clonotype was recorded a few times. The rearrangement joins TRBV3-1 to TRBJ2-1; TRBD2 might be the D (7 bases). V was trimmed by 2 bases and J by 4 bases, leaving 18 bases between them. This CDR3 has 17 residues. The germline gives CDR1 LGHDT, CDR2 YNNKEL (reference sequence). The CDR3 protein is CASSQPGGSIVYNEQFF. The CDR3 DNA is TGTGCCAGCAGCCAACCGGGGGGCAGTATAGTGTACAATGAGCAGTTCTTC.

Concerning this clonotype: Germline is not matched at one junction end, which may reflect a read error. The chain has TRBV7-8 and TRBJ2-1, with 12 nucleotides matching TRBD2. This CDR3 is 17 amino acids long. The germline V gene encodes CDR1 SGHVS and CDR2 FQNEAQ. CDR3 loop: CAGSLGTSGPWGNEQFF. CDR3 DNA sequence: TGTGCCGGCAGCTTGGGGACTAGCGGGCCCTGGGGGAATGAGCAGTTCTTC.

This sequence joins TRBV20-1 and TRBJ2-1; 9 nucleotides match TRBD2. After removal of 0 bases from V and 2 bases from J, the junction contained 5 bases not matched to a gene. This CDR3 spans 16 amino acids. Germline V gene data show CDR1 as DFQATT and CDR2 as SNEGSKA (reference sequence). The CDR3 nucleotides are TGCAGTGCTAGAGATCTCCTAGCGGGGACCTACAATGAGCAGTTCTTC. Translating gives CSARDLLAGTYNEQFF.

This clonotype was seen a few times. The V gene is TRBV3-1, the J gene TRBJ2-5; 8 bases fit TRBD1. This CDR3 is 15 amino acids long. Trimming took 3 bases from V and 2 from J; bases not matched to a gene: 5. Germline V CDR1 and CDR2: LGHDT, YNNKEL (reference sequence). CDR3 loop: CASSHTGGPQETQYF. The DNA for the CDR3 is TGTGCCAGCAGCCATACAGGGGGGCCTCAAGAGACCCAGTACTTC.

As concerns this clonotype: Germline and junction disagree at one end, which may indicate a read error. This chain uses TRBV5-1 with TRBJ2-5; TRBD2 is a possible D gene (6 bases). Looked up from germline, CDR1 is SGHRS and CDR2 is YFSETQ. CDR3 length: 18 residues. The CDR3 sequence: CASSPRGGTGPNYNEQYF. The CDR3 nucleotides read TGCGCTAGCAGTCCACGCGGCGGGACCGGGCCGAACTACAATGAGCAGTACTTC.

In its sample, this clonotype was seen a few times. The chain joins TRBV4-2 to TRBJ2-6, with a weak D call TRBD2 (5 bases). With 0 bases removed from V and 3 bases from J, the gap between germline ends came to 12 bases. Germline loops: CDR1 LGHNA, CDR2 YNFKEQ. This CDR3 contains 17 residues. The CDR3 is CASSQDGLGGGANVLTF. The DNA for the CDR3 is TGTGCCAGCAGCCAAGATGGTCTTGGAGGTGGGGCCAACGTCCTGACTTTC.

As DNA, the CDR3 is TGCGCCAGCAGTTTTAGCGGCCCCTCCTACGAGCAGTACTTC. Its protein product is CASSFSGPSYEQYF. The chain uses TRBV10-2 and TRBJ2-7; D is perhaps TRBD2 (6 bases). The CDR3 runs 14 residues. V lost 5 bases and J lost 0, with 11 bases in between. The germline V gene encodes CDR1 WSHSY and CDR2 SAAADI.

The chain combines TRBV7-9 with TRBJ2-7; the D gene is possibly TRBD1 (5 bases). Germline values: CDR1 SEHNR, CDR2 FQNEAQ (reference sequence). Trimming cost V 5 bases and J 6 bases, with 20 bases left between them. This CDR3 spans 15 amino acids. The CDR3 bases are TGTGCCAGCAGCGTAGACAACAGGATCCCCCTCGAGCAGTACTTC. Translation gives CASSVDNRIPLEQYF.

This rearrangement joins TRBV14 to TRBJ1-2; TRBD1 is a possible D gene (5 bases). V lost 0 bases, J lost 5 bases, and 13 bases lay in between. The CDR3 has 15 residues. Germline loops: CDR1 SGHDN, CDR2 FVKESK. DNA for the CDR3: TGTGCCAGCAGCCAAGATCTCCCAGGGAAATATGGCTACACCTTC. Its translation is CASSQDLPGKYGYTF.

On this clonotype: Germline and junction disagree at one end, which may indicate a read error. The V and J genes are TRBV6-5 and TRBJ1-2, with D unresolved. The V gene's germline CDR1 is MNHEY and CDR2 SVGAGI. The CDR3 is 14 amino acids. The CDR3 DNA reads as TGTGCCAGCAGTGACTCGGCGGCGGACTATGGCTACACCTTC. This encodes CASSDSAADYGYTF.

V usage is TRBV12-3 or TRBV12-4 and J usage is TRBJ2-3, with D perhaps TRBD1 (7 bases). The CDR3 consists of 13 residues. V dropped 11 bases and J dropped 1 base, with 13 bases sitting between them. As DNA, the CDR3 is TGTGCCGGCGGAGGGGGCGGCACAGATACGCAGTATTTT. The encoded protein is CAGGGGGTDTQYF.

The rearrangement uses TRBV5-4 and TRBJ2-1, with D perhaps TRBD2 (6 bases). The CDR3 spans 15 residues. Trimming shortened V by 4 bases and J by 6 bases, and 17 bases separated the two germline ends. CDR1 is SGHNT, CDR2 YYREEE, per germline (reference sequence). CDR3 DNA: TGTGCCAGCAGCCAGGGACTCGAGAGGGGCAATGAGCAGTTCTTC. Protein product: CASSQGLERGNEQFF.

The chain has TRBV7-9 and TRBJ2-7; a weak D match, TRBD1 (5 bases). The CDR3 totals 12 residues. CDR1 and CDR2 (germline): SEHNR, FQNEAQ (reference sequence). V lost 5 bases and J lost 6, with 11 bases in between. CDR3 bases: TGTGCCAGCAGCCCAGGGTATCTCGAGCAGTACTTC. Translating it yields CASSPGYLEQYF.

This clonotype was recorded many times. The CDR3 loop is CSVETDRGAYEQYF. The DNA of the CDR3 is TGCAGCGTGGAGACGGACAGGGGAGCCTACGAGCAGTACTTC. The chain employs TRBV29-1 and TRBJ2-7; 9 bases are shared with TRBD1. Germline V gene data show CDR1 as SQVTM and CDR2 as ANQGSEA. The CDR3 has 14 amino acids. J gave up 2 bases and V 6 bases, and 8 bases lay outside the gene matches.

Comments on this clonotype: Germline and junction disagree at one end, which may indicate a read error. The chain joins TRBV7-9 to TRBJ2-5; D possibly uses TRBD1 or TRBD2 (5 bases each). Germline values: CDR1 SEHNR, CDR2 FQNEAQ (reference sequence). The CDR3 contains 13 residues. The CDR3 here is CAGSQGTGETQYF. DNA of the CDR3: TGTGCCGGCAGCCAAGGGACCGGGGAGACCCAGTACTTC.

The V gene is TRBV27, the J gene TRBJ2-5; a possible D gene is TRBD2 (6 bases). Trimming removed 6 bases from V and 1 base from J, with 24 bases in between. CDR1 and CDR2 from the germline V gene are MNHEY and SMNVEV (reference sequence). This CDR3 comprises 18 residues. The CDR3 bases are TGTGCCAGCAGAGGCCGCCGTAACTATGGGGAGGTCCAAGAGACCCAGTACTTC. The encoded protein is CASRGRRNYGEVQETQYF.

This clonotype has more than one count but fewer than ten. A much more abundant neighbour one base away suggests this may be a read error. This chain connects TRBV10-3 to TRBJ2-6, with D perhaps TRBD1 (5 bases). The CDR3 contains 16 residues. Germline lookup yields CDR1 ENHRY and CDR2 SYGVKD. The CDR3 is CAISDLGVSGANVRTF. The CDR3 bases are TGTGCCATCAGTGATTTGGGTGTCTCTGGGGCCAACGTCCGGACTTTC.

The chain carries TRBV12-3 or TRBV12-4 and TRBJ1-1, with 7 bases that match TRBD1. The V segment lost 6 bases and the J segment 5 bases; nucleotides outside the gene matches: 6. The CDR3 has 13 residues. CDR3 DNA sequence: TGTGCCAGCAGACGACAGGGAACGACTGAAGCTTTCTTT. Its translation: CASRRQGTTEAFF.

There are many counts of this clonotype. The CDR3 sequence: CASSRLAGGYEQYF. The CDR3 nucleotides are TGTGCCAGCAGCCGACTAGCGGGAGGGTACGAGCAGTACTTC. The genes are TRBV7-2 and TRBJ2-7; TRBD2 matches at 14 bases. The CDR3 contains 14 residues. The V and J ends lost 5 bases and 4 bases, in that order; junction bases with no gene match: 1. CDR1 SGHTA and CDR2 FQGNSA come from the germline V gene.

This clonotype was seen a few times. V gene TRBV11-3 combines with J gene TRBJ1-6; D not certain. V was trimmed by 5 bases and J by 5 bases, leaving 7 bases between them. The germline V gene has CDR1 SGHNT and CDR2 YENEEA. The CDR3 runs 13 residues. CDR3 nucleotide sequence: TGTGCCAGCAGCGTGATGGATAATTCACCCCTCCACTTT. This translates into CASSVMDNSPLHF. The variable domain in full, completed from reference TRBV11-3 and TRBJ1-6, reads EAGVVQSPRYKIIEKKQPVAFWCNPISGHNTLYWYLQNLGQGPELLIRYENEEAVDDSQLPKDRFSAERLKGVDSTLKIQPAELGDSAVYLCASSVMDNSPLHFGNGTRLTVT.